The T cell receptor beta chain under discussion was sequenced for a study of T cell changes during pregnancy in multiple sclerosis. Some clones are missing from TCRdb's copy, which holds only in-frame ones; the method was immunoSEQ multiplex PCR. In the table there are 35,000 or so clones, 89% of which are singletons. Sequenced material: CD8+ T cells from peripheral blood mononuclear cells, taken in the third trimester of pregnancy. This clonotype originated in a female donor with multiple sclerosis, enrolled in a pregnancy study.

CDR3 sequence: CASSIRLYADRGQSNSPLHF. CDR3 coding DNA: TGTGCCAGTAGTATACGATTATACGCGGACAGGGGGCAATCTAATTCACCCCTCCACTTT. The chain recombines TRBV19 with TRBJ1-6; 11 bases match TRBD1. V lost 2 bases, J lost 6 bases, and 15 bases stayed unmatched. Germline CDR1 is LNHDA and CDR2 is SQIVND (reference sequence). There are 20 residues in the CDR3.